This entry is about one TCR beta chain. Its antigen remains unidentified. These data come from a study of cytomegalovirus exposure and HLA in healthy donors. Trimming stripped 5 bases from V and 3 bases from J, with 17 bases between. Per germline, CDR1 SEHNR and CDR2 FQNEAQ (reference sequence). The CDR3 spans 15 residues. Study-wide results and caveats: Indistinguishability led to the exclusion of some V segments, TRBV6-2 and TRBV6-3 included. Certain sequence variants were highly shared and formed a cluster, and this cluster was likely a sequencing artifact. High specificity and sensitivity for cytomegalovirus status were reported for the classifier.

With 60 Vbeta and 13 Jbeta primers, the PCR was carried out. Measured with immunoSEQ multiplex PCR; TCRdb has only the in-frame clones, and not every one. The repertoire includes 170,000 or so clones, over 70% of them detected once, and less than 1.5% sits in the top ten. The sequencing input was PBMCs. The source is a young woman in good health and CMV-seropositive. The chain uses TRBV7-9 and TRBJ2-7; D possibly corresponds to TRBD2 (6 bases). The CDR3 nucleotides read TGTGCCAGCAGCCCCCCGCGGGCGGGATTCTACGAGCAGTACTTC. Amino acids: CASSPPRAGFYEQYF.